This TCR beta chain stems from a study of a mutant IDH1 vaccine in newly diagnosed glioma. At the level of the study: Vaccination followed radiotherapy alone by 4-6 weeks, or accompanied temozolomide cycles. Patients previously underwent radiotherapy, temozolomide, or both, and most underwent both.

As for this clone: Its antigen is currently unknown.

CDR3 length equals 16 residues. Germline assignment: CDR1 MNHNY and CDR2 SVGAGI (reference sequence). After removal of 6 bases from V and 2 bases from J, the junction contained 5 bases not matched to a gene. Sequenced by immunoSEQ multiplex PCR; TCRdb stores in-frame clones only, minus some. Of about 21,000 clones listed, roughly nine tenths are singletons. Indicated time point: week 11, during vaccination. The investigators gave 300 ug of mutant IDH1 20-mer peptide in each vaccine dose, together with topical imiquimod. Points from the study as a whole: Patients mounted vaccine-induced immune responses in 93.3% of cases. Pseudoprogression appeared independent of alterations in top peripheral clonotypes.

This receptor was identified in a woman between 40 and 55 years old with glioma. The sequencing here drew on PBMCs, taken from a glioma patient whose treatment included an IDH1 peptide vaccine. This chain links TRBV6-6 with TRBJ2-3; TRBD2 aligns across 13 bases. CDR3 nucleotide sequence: TGTGCCAGCAGCAAGACTAGCGGGGGGTCCACAGATACGCAGTATTTT. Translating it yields CASSKTSGGSTDTQYF.